Listed below are T cell receptor beta chains from one sample, sequenced in a study of multiple sclerosis patients with progressive multifocal leukoencephalopathy. Some clones are missing from TCRdb's copy, which holds only in-frame ones; the method was immunoSEQ multiplex PCR. The table has more than 20,000 clones, around 90% seen once. This sample comprised PBMCs, obtained from a patient treated with natalizumab. These receptors were obtained from a man under 40 with multiple sclerosis. The CDR3 runs from the conserved cysteine through the conserved F or W. D genes are given only for firm matches. Clone size is shown for a subset of rows, as once, few, many or a class of expanded clone.

v_call	j_call	clone_size	d_call	cdr3_nt	cdr3_aa
TRBV10-3	TRBJ2-3	once	-	TGTGCCATCAGGCCCGGAATCACAGATACGCAGTATTTT	CAIRPGITDTQYF
TRBV11-3	TRBJ2-1	-	-	TGTGCCAGCGAGGACCTCTCCTACAATGAGCAGTTCTTC	CASEDLSYNEQFF
TRBV7-9	TRBJ2-7	-	-	TGTGCCAGCAGCTACAGGTCCACCTACGAGCAGTACTTC	CASSYRSTYEQYF
TRBV6-6	TRBJ1-1	-	-	TGTGCCAGCAGTTACTCGAACAGCGAAGCTTTCTTT	CASSYSNSEAFF
TRBV2	TRBJ1-4	-	-	TGTGCCAGCAGTGAATTGCGGGAGGGGCATAAAACTGTTTTT	CASSELREGHKTVF
TRBV5-6	TRBJ2-4	-	-	TGTGCCAGCAGCCGTCCCCGTCTGGGCCAAGGCAAAAACATTCAGTACTTC	CASSRPRLGQGKNIQYF
TRBV9	TRBJ2-7	-	-	TGTGCCAGCAGCGTAGGGGACGATGGGGAGCAGTACTTC	CASSVGDDGEQYF
TRBV4-3	TRBJ1-6	-	-	TGCGCCAGCAGCCCAACAGGGAACTATAATTCACCCCTCCACTTT	CASSPTGNYNSPLHF
TRBV30	TRBJ1-3	once	TRBD1	TGTGCCTGGAGGAATCGCAGGGGGACCAGCTCTGGAAACACCATATATTTT	CAWRNRRGTSSGNTIYF
TRBV7-8	TRBJ2-5	-	-	TGTGCCAGCAGCCCAGGTTATAGGGCCCAAGAGACCCAGTACTTC	CASSPGYRAQETQYF
TRBV7-3	TRBJ2-7	-	-	TGTGCCAACCCCCAGGAGGACGAGCAGTACTTC	CANPQEDEQYF
TRBV4-3	TRBJ2-5	-	TRBD2	TGCGCCAGCAGCCAAGAGGGACTAGCGGGAGTTAAAGAGACCCAGTACTTC	CASSQEGLAGVKETQYF
TRBV30	TRBJ2-3	-	TRBD2	TGTGCCTGGATTAAATGGACTAGCGGGAGCTACACAGATACGCAGTATTTT	CAWIKWTSGSYTDTQYF
TRBV2	TRBJ2-2	-	TRBD2	TGTGCCAGCAGTGGAGGGACTAGCGGGAGCCCCGGGGAGCTGTTTTTT	CASSGGTSGSPGELFF
TRBV6-5	TRBJ1-1	-	-	TGTGCCAGCAACCCCACTACCCCGCGGAACACTGAAGCTTTCTTT	CASNPTTPRNTEAFF
TRBV19	TRBJ1-2	-	TRBD1	TGTGCCAGTAACTACAGGGGGAGTAATAACTATGGCTACACCTTC	CASNYRGSNNYGYTF
TRBV23-1	TRBJ2-7	-	TRBD1	TGCGCCAGCAGCCTTAGAGACAGGGACTACGAGCAGTACTTC	CASSLRDRDYEQYF
TRBV4-1	TRBJ2-5	-	-	TGCGCCAGCAGCCAAGAACAACTAACATTCGGGACTTCCACAGAGGAGACCCAGTACTTC	CASSQEQLTFGTSTEETQYF
TRBV6-4	TRBJ2-1	-	-	TGTGCCAGCAGTGACGCAGACGGCTACAATGAGCAGTTCTTC	CASSDADGYNEQFF
TRBV5-1	TRBJ2-3	-	TRBD2	TGCGCCTCCGCGACTAGCATCACAGATACGCAGTATTTT	CASATSITDTQYF
TRBV30	TRBJ2-1	once	TRBD2	TGTGCCTGGAATTTAGCGGGAGGGCCTGAGTTCTTC	CAWNLAGGPEFF
TRBV27	TRBJ2-1	-	TRBD1	TGTGCCAGCAGTTTAGACAGGGGACCCTTTTACAATGAGCAGTTCTTC	CASSLDRGPFYNEQFF
TRBV6-5	TRBJ2-7	-	TRBD1	TGTGCCAGCAGTTCCGGACAGGACGAGCAGTACTTC	CASSSGQDEQYF
TRBV11-3	TRBJ2-2	-	TRBD2	TGTGCCAGCCGTGGGACTAGCGGGAGCACCGGGGAGCTGTTTTTT	CASRGTSGSTGELFF
TRBV6-5	TRBJ1-4	-	-	TGTGCCAGCAGGAGCCAGAGGACTAATGAAAAACTGTTTTTT	CASRSQRTNEKLFF
TRBV5-4	TRBJ2-1	-	TRBD2	TGTGCCAGCAGCTTGGTGCCTAGCGGGACTACGTCCTACAGGAGGAATGAGCAGTTCTTC	CASSLVPSGTTSYRRNEQFF
TRBV6-5	TRBJ1-4	-	-	TGTGCCGGCAGTTACTCTGGGGGGGCTAATGAAAAACTGTTTTTT	CAGSYSGGANEKLFF
TRBV7-9	TRBJ2-1	-	TRBD2	TGTGCCAGCAGCTTCCTAGCGGGAGGGCCCGGTGAGCAGTTCTTC	CASSFLAGGPGEQFF
TRBV7-9	TRBJ2-5	-	-	TGTGCCAGCAGCTTAACATATGGAGAGACCCAGTACTTC	CASSLTYGETQYF
TRBV9	TRBJ2-1	-	-	TGTGCCAGCAGCCCCCTGGGGCGGGGTGCCTACAATGAGCAGTTCTTC	CASSPLGRGAYNEQFF
TRBV5-1	TRBJ1-2	-	-	TGCGCCAGCAGCAATACAGGGACCTACTATGGCTACACCTTC	CASSNTGTYYGYTF
TRBV4-3	TRBJ2-7	-	TRBD1	TGCGCCAGCAGGCCGGGGACAGGGTCCCCCTACGAGCAGTACTTC	CASRPGTGSPYEQYF
TRBV9	TRBJ1-2	-	-	TGTGCCAGCAGCGATTCTATTAGAGAGGATAACTATGGCTACACCTTC	CASSDSIREDNYGYTF
TRBV13	TRBJ2-2	-	-	TGTGCCAGCAGCCCTCCCGGCGGGCAGTGGGGGGAGCTGTTTTTT	CASSPPGGQWGELFF
TRBV27	TRBJ2-7	-	-	TGTGCCAGCAGTTTGCAGGGGTGGGGATACGAGCAGTACTTC	CASSLQGWGYEQYF
TRBV30	TRBJ1-5	once	-	TGTGCCTGGAGTGGAATGGGGGATCAGCCCCAGCATTTT	CAWSGMGDQPQHF
TRBV30	TRBJ2-1	-	-	TGTGCCTGGAGTTTGGTCTCTGGGGTAAATGAGCAGTTCTTC	CAWSLVSGVNEQFF
TRBV18	TRBJ1-2	-	-	TGTGCCAGCTCACCAAGGGGGGAAGGAGGCTATGGCTACACCTTC	CASSPRGEGGYGYTF